The entry below gives a single TCR beta chain sequence along with its context. This sample is part of a study of blood T cell repertoires in COVID-19. Profiled with immunoSEQ multiplex PCR; TCRdb holds only in-frame clones, not every one. The table records around 290,000 clones, roughly nine tenths of them present only once. Sequencing used peripheral blood. This receptor was obtained from a woman between 25 and 40 years old with COVID-19, enrolled during active disease.

The CDR3 coding sequence is TGTGCCAGCAGCTCAACGGACAGGGGCGAGCAGTTCTTC. This codes for CASSSTDRGEQFF. The rearrangement joins TRBV13 to TRBJ2-1, with 9 bases aligning to TRBD1. The germline CDR1 and CDR2 sequences are PRHDT and FYEKMQ (reference sequence). CDR3 length equals 13 residues. Germline trimming cut 4 bases from V and 10 bases from J; bases unmatched to any gene: 5.